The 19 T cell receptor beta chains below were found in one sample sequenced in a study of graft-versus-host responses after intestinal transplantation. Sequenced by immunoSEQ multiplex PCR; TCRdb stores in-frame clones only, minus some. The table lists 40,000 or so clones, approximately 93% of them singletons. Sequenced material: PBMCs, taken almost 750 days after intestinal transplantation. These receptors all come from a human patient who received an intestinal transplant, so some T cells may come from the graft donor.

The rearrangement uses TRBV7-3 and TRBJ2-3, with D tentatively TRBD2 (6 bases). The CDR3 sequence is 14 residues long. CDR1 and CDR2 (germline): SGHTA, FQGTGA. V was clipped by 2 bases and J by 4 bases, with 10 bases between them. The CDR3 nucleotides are TGTGCCAGCAGCTTAGCAGGCGGGGCAGATACGCAGTATTTT. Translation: CASSLAGGADTQYF.

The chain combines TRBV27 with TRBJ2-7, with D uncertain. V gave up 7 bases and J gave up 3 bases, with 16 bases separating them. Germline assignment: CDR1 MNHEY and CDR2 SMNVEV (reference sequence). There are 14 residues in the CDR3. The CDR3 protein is CASTLYYGDYEQYF. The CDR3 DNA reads TGTGCCAGCACCCTATACTATGGAGACTACGAGCAGTACTTC.

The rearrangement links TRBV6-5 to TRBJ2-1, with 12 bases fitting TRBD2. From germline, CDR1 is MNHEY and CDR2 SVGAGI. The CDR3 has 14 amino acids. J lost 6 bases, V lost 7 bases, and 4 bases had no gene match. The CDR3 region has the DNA TGTGCCAGCAAACTAGCGGGGGGTTCCAATGAGCAGTTCTTC. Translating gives CASKLAGGSNEQFF.

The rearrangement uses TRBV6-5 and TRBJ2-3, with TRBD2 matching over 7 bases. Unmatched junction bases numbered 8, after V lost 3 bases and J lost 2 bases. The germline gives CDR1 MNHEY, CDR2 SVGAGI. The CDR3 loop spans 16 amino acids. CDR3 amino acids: CASSYRQAGPTDTQYF. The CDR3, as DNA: TGTGCCAGCAGTTATCGGCAAGCGGGGCCCACAGATACGCAGTATTTT.

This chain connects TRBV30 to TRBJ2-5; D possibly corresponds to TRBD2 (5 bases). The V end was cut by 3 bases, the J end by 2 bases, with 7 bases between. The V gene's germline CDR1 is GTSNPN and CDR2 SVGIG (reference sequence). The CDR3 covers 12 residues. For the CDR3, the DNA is TGTGCCTGGAGGAGAGGGCAAGAGACCCAGTACTTC. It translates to CAWRRGQETQYF.

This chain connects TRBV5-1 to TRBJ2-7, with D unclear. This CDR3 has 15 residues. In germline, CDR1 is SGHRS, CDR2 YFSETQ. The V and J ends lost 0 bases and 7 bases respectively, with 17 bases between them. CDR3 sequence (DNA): TGCGCCAGCAGCTTGGGGGGAACGGGCTTGGCGGAGCAGTACTTC. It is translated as CASSLGGTGLAEQYF.

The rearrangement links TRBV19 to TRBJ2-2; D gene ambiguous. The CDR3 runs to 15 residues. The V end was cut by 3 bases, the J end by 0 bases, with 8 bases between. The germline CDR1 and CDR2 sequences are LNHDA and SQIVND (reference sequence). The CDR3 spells CASSIGSANTGELFF. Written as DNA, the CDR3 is TGTGCCAGTAGTATCGGCAGCGCGAACACCGGGGAGCTGTTTTTT.

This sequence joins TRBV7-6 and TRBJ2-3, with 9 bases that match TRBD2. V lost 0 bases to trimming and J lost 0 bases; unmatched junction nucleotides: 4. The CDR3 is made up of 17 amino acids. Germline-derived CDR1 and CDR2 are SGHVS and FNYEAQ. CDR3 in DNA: TGTGCCAGCAGCTTAGCTCCTAGCGGGGCTAGCACAGATACGCAGTATTTT. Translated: CASSLAPSGASTDTQYF.

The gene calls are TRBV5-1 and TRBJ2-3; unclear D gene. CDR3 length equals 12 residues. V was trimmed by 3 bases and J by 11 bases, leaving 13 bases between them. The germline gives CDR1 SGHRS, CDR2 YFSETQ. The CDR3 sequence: CASSSEATGQYF. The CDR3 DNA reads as TGCGCCAGCAGCTCCGAAGCCACTGGGCAGTATTTT.

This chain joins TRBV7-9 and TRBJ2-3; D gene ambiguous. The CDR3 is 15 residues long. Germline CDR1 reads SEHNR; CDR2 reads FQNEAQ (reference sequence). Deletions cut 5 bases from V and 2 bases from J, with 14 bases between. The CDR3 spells CASSTDGLYTDTQYF. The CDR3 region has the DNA TGTGCCAGCAGCACCGACGGTTTATACACAGATACGCAGTATTTT.

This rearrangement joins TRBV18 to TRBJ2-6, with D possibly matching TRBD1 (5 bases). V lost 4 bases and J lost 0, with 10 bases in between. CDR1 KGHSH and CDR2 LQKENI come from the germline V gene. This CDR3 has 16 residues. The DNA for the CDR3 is TGTGCCAGCTCACTCGGACAAGCCTCTGGGGCCAACGTCCTGACTTTC. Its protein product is CASSLGQASGANVLTF. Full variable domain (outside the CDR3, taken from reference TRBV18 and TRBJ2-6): NAGVMQNPRHLVRRRGQEARLRCSPMKGHSHVYWYRQLPEEGLKFMVYLQKENIIDESGMPKERFSAEFPKEGPSILRIQQVVRGDSAAYFCASSLGQASGANVLTFGAGSRLTVL.

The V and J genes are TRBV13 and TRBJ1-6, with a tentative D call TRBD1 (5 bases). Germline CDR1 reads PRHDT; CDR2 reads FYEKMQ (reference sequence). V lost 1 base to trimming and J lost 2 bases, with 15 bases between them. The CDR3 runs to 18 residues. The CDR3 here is CASSLERGRWTYNSPLHF. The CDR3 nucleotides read TGTGCCAGCAGCTTAGAGAGGGGACGGTGGACCTATAATTCACCCCTCCACTTT.

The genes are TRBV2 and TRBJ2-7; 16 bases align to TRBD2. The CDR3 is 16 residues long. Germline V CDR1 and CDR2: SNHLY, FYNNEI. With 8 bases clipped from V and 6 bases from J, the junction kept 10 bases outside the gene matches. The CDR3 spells CASGGGLAGGPSEQYF. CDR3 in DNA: TGTGCCAGCGGGGGGGGACTAGCGGGGGGGCCCTCCGAGCAGTACTTC. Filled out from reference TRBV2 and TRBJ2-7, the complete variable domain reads EPEVTQTPSHQVTQMGQEVILRCVPISNHLYFYWYRQILGQKVEFLVSFYNNEISEKSEIFDDQFSVERPDGSNFTLKIRSTKLEDSAMYFCASGGGLAGGPSEQYFGPGTRLTVT.

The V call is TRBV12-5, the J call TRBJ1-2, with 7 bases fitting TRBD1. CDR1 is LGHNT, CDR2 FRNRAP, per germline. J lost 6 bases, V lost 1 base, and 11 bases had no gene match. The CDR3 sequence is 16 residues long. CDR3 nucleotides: TGTGCTAGTGGTTTGGCCCCGAACAGGGGAGCTGATGGCTACACCTTC. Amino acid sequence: CASGLAPNRGADGYTF.

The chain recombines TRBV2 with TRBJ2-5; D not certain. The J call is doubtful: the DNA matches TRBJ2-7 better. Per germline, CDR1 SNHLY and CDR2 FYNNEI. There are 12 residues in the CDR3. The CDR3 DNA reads TGTGCCAGCAGTGAGTCGGGTTACGAGCAGTACTTC. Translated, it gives CASSESGYEQYF.

The CDR3 DNA follows: TGTGCCAGCAGCCCAGGGGGCGCTTTGGGTTACTATGGCTACACCTTC. This sequence encodes CASSPGGALGYYGYTF. The chain joins TRBV7-6 to TRBJ1-2; the match to TRBD1 covers 8 bases. This CDR3 has 16 residues. The V gene's germline CDR1 is SGHVS and CDR2 FNYEAQ. The trim removed 5 bases at V and 3 bases at J, leaving 11 bases unmatched.

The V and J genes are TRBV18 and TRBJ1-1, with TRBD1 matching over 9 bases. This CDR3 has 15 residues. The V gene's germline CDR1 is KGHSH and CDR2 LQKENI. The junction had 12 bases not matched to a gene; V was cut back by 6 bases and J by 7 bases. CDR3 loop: CASSGGMWDRVEAFF. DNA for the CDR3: TGTGCCAGCTCCGGGGGGATGTGGGACAGGGTTGAAGCTTTCTTT.

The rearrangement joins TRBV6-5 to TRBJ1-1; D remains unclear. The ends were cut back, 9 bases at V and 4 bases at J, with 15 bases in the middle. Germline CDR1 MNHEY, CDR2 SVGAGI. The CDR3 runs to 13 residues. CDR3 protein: CASGVLDGTEAFF. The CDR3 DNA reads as TGTGCCAGTGGAGTGCTGGACGGCACTGAAGCTTTCTTT.

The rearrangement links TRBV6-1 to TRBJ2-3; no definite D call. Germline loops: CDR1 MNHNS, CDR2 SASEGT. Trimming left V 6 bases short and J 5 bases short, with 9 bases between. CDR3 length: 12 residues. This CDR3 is CASRQLLDTQYF. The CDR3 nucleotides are TGTGCCAGCAGACAACTGTTAGATACGCAGTATTTT.